A selection of T cell receptor beta chains follows, all from one sample in a study of blood T cell repertoires in COVID-19. Profiling relied on immunoSEQ multiplex PCR, and the TCRdb table lists in-frame clones only, not all of them. Among more than 200,000 clones listed, around four fifths were seen once. What was sequenced was peripheral blood. These receptors were taken from an elderly woman with COVID-19, enrolled during active disease. CDR3s include the opening cysteine and the closing phenylalanine or tryptophan.

j_gene | v_gene | len | CDR3aa
TRBJ2-3 | TRBV24-1 | 15 | CATSDTRGSTDTQYF
TRBJ2-3 | TRBV7-3 | 15 | CASSLISGSTDTQYF
TRBJ2-3 | TRBV20-1 | 15 | CSAIDGTGGTDTQYF
TRBJ1-2 | TRBV7-2 | 13 | CASSPTGGAGYTF
TRBJ2-1 | TRBV10-1 | 16 | CASSGLAGTSYNEQFF
TRBJ2-3 | TRBV20-1 | 11 | CSASQGNTQYF
TRBJ2-2 | TRBV6-4 | 12 | CASSPDTGELFF
TRBJ2-1 | TRBV27 | 15 | CASRPGVQGFGEQFF
TRBJ1-1 | TRBV28 | 12 | CASGEVVTEAFF
TRBJ2-2 | TRBV30 | 15 | CAWYPKRQNTGELFF
TRBJ1-2 | TRBV25-1 | 16 | CATPVVGTGQGYGYTF
TRBJ1-4 | TRBV7-6 | 16 | CASSPQGNGANEKLFF
TRBJ2-5 | TRBV7-3 | 13 | CASSVQGLETQYF
TRBJ2-7 | TRBV28 | 13 | CASSFYSGNEQYF
TRBJ1-1 | TRBV19 | 17 | CASSIGGGAYMNTEAFF
TRBJ1-5 | TRBV19 | 15 | CASTPLMGGNQPQHF
TRBJ2-7 | TRBV6-5 | 15 | CASNSVTGSIYEQYF
TRBJ1-1 | TRBV7-3 | 13 | CASSFGGNTEAFF
TRBJ2-1 | TRBV7-3 | 15 | CASSPQTSTYNEQFF
TRBJ1-5 | TRBV5-5 | 14 | CASSSGTGYQPQHF
TRBJ1-1 | TRBV19 | 15 | CASSIIGSRRTEAFF
TRBJ1-6 | TRBV25-1 | 15 | CASSGHQGRNSPLHF
TRBJ1-2 | TRBV19 | 13 | CASSAGENYGYTF
TRBJ2-5 | TRBV11-2 | 15 | CASSLGDSHQWTQYF
TRBJ1-4 | TRBV1 | 15 | CTSSEETGANEKLFF
TRBJ2-1 | TRBV30 | 14 | CAPTGTSGRSEQFF
TRBJ2-7 | TRBV28 | 16 | CASSPPTTGGRTGSVF
TRBJ1-5 | TRBV19 | 15 | CASSIAGDGNQPQHF
TRBJ2-3 | TRBV6-2/TRBV6-3 | 16 | CASSSRRTGAADTQYF
TRBJ2-7 | TRBV5-1 | 14 | CASCEIPLSYEQYF
TRBJ2-5 | TRBV6-6 | 14 | CANLLAGGQETQYF
TRBJ1-5 | TRBV2 | 14 | CASSELGPDQPQHF
TRBJ1-1 | TRBV5-1 | 16 | CASSPSGQLGNTEAFF
TRBJ1-5 | TRBV2 | 15 | CASSDRVKSSQPQHF
TRBJ1-2 | TRBV24-1 | 15 | CATQNGGSGNYGYTF
TRBJ2-3 | TRBV12-5 | 15 | CASGATGGYTDTQYF
TRBJ1-3 | TRBV11-2 | 17 | CASSLALVGETGNTIYF
TRBJ1-5 | TRBV27 | 14 | CASNYAFSNQPQHF
TRBJ1-3 | TRBV28 | 15 | CAGSGGGPSGNTIYF
TRBJ2-5 | TRBV19 | 14 | CASSSTGEQETQYF
TRBJ1-2 | TRBV7-9 | 14 | CASSWGQGNYGYTF
TRBJ2-7 | TRBV15 | 16 | CATSKRPEGLTYEQYF
TRBJ1-4 | TRBV7-9 | 16 | CASSVSAGTGSGKLFF
TRBJ1-4 | TRBV29-1 | 12 | CSVRQGAEKLFF
TRBJ1-5 | TRBV5-1 | 14 | CASSLEGANQPQHF
TRBJ1-2 | TRBV6-1 | 13 | CASSERDSYGYTF
TRBJ2-7 | TRBV7-8 | 16 | CASSRTGGGNSYEQYF
TRBJ2-1 | TRBV3-1/TRBV3-2 | 15 | CASSQGAGGYNEQFF
TRBJ2-2 | TRBV30 | 14 | CAWSAGQEAGELFF
TRBJ2-4 | TRBV28 | 17 | CASSRSGQAIVKNIQYF
TRBJ1-1 | TRBV5-1 | 15 | CASSLARTENTEAFF
TRBJ1-1 | TRBV7-6 | 13 | CASSLQRSTEAFF